This paragraph covers one T cell receptor beta chain sequence. The antigen remains undetermined. RNA, at about 0.45 to 1 ug, was reverse transcribed with random hexamers. The CDR3 of TCR beta was amplified by immunoSEQ multiplex PCR across 54 Vbeta and 13 Jbeta. TCRdb reprocessed the immunoSEQ multiplex PCR reads with MiXCR, giving one entry per CDR3 protein. The data show about 120,000 distinct CDR3 sequences, roughly 95% seen once. The CDR3 has 13 amino acids. In germline, CDR1 is DFQATT, CDR2 SNEGSKA (reference sequence). The germline V and J ends were trimmed by 0 bases and 3 bases, with 9 bases remaining between them. The source of the sample is a study of CD8 T cells in Susac syndrome. Study-wide findings and caveats: In Susac syndrome, the CD4+ T cell repertoires did not show clonal expansion. Only a relatively small number of individuals were included in the TCR sequencing and HLA analysis.

Sequenced sample: CD4+ T cells from PBMCs. The clonotype was recovered from a human donor with Susac syndrome. The V call is TRBV20-1, the J call TRBJ2-7, with a possible D match to TRBD2 (5 bases). Written as DNA, the CDR3 is TGCAGTGCTAGAGATATGAGCGGCTACGAGCAGTACTTC. Its translation: CSARDMSGYEQYF.